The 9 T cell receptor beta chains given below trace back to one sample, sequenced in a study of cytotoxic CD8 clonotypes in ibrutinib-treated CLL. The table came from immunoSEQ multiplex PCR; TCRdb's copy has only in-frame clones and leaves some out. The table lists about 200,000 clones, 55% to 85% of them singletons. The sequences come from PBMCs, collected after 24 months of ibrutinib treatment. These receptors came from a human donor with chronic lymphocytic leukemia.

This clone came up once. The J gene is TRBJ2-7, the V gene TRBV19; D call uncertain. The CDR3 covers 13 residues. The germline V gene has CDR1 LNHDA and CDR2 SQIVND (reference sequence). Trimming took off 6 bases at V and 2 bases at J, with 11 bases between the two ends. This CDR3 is CASRSRNAYEQYF. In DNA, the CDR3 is TGTGCCAGTAGATCGAGAAACGCCTACGAGCAGTACTTC. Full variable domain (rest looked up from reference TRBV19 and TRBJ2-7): DGGITQSPKYLFRKEGQNVTLSCEQNLNHDAMYWYRQDPGQGLRLIYYSQIVNDFQKGDIAEGYSVSREKKESFPLTVTSAQKNPTAFYLCASRSRNAYEQYFGPGTRLTVT.

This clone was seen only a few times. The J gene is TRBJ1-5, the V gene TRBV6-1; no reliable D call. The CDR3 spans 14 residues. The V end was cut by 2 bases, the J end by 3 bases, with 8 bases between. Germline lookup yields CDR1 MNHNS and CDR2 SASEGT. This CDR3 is CASSESGDNQPQHF. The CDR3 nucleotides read TGTGCCAGCAGTGAATCCGGGGACAATCAGCCCCAGCATTTT.

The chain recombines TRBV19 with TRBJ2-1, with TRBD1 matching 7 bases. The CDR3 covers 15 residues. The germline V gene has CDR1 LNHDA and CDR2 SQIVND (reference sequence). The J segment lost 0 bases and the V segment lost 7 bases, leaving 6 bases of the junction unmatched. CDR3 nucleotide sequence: TGTGCCAGTACCCCGGGACAGCTCTCCTACAATGAGCAGTTCTTC. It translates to CASTPGQLSYNEQFF. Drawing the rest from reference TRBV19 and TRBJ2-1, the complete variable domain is DGGITQSPKYLFRKEGQNVTLSCEQNLNHDAMYWYRQDPGQGLRLIYYSQIVNDFQKGDIAEGYSVSREKKESFPLTVTSAQKNPTAFYLCASTPGQLSYNEQFFGPGTRLTVL.

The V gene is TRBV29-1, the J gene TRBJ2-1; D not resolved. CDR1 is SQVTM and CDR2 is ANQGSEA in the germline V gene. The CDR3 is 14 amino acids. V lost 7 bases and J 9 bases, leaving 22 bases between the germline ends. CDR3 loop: CSAEPPREFREQFF. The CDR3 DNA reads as TGCAGCGCCGAGCCCCCTCGAGAGTTTCGTGAGCAGTTCTTC.

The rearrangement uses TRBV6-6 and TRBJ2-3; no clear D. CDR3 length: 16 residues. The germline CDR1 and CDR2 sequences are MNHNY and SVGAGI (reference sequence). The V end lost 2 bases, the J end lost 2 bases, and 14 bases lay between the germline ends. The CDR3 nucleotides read TGTGCCAGCAGTTACGCTTCGGGCGGAAACACAGATACGCAGTATTTT. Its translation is CASSYASGGNTDTQYF.

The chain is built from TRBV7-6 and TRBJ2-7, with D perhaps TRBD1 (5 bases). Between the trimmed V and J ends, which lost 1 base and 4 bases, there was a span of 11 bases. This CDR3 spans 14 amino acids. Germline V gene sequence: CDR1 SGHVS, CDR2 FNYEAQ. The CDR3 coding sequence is TGTGCCAGCAGCTTAGAGCAGGGCCGGTACGAGCAGTACTTC. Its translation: CASSLEQGRYEQYF.

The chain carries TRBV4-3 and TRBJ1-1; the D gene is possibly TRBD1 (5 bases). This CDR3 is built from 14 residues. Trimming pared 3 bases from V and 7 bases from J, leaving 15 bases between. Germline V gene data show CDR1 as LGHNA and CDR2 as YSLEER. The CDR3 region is CASSHKGRGFEAFF. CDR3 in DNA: TGCGCCAGCAGCCACAAGGGACGCGGGTTTGAAGCTTTCTTT.

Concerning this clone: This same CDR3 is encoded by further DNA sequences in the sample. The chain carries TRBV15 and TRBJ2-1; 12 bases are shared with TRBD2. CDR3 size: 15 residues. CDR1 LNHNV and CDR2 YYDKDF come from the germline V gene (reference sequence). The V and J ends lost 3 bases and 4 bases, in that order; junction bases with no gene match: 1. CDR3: CATSRTSGSYNEQFF. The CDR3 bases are TGTGCCACCAGCAGGACTAGCGGGAGTTACAATGAGCAGTTCTTC.

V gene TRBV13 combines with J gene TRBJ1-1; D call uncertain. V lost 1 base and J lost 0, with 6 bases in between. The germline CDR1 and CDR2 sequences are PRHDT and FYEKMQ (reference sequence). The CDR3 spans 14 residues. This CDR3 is CASSLVGLNTEAFF. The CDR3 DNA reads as TGTGCCAGCAGCTTAGTGGGCCTGAACACTGAAGCTTTCTTT.